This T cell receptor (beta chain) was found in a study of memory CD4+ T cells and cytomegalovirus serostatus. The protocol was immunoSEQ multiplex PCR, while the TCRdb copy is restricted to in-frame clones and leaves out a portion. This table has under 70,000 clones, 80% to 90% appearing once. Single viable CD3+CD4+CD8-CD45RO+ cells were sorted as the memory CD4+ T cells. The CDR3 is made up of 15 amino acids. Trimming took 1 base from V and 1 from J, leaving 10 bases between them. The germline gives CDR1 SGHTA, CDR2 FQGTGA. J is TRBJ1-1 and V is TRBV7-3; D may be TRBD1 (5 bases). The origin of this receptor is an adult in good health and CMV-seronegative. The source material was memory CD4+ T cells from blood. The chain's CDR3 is CASSLNGGTNTEAFF. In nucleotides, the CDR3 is TGTGCCAGCAGCTTAAACGGGGGTACGAACACTGAAGCTTTCTTT.